The present T cell receptor (beta chain) was sequenced within a study of T cell responses to AZD1222 COVID-19 vaccine. Findings and caveats of the study: At study baseline, merely six AZD1222 recipients were seropositive. Every sample of the repertoires postdated the peak T cell response. Compared with day 0, the breadth and depth of the Spike-specific TCR repertoire rose significantly after two doses of AZD1222.

Clones were sequenced by immunoSEQ multiplex PCR, and TCRdb holds only the in-frame ones, with some missing. The data show approximately 170,000 clones, just under 95% seen once. In germline, CDR1 is MNHEY, CDR2 SVGAGI. CDR3 size: 15 residues. With 4 bases clipped from V and 2 bases from J, the junction kept 6 bases outside the gene matches. Concerning this clone itself: As yet, its antigen is unknown.

The gene calls are TRBV6-5 and TRBJ1-2; the match to TRBD1 covers 8 bases. Sequenced here: peripheral blood, sampled on day 0 of AZD1222 vaccination. The clonotype was recovered from an adult in good health. The CDR3 sequence: CASSSPRTGNYGYTF. DNA for the CDR3: TGTGCCAGCAGTTCTCCCCGGACAGGGAACTATGGCTACACCTTC.